This T cell receptor (beta chain) was profiled in a study of CD8 T cells in Susac syndrome. For the study at large: There were about six sequenced Susac syndrome patients with active disease and roughly 8 in remission. When blood was drawn, patients with Susac syndrome were on intravenous immunoglobulin alone, on corticosteroids, or therapy-naive.

Random hexamers were used to reverse transcribe the RNA input (roughly 0.5 to 1 ug). Across 54 Vbeta and 13 Jbeta, TCR beta CDR3 was amplified with immunoSEQ multiplex PCR. TCRdb re-derived calls from the immunoSEQ multiplex PCR reads in MiXCR, one entry per CDR3 protein. Here the sample spans about 210,000 distinct CDR3 sequences, 94% being singletons. CD8+ and CD4+ T cells taken from blood had their TCR beta sequenced. The germline CDR1 and CDR2 sequences are DFQATT and SNEGSKA (reference sequence). This CDR3 comprises 11 residues. V lost 6 bases, J lost 11 bases, and 14 bases lay in between. The chain has TRBV20-1 and TRBJ1-5; D is ambiguous. The specimen sequenced was CD4+ T cells from PBMCs. The clonotype originates from a human donor with Susac syndrome. CDR3 sequence (DNA): TGCAGTGCCCGCCGCTCTTCGGCCCAGCATTTT. It encodes CSARRSSAQHF.